These 31 T cell receptor beta chains share one sample of origin, sequenced in a study of T-cell reconstitution after alpha-beta-depleted transplantation in children. The TCRbeta library incorporated unique molecular identifiers. TCRdb reprocessed the PCR reads with MiXCR, giving one entry per CDR3 protein. The top ten hold about 5% of the sample, which has hundreds of thousands of distinct CDR3 sequences, more than 20% seen once. Sequencing was performed on PBMCs, mostly from graft donor cells, taken 360 days after TCRalphabeta/CD19-depleted stem cell transplant. These receptors all come from a female patient aged 2-15 years who had a stem cell transplant for congenital amegakaryocytic thrombocytopenia, so the T cells may come from the graft donor.

The V gene is TRBV28, the J gene TRBJ2-5; no clear D. This CDR3 comprises 12 residues. Trimming removed 6 bases from V and 4 bases from J, with 9 bases in between. Germline CDR1 MDHEN, CDR2 SYDVKM. CDR3 nucleotides: TGTGCCAGCAGCGATATCGGAGAGACCCAGTACTTC. Amino acid sequence: CASSDIGETQYF.

The table lists this clonotype with many counts. The gene calls are TRBV4-1 and TRBJ2-6; D possibly uses TRBD1 or TRBD2 (5 bases each). With 2 bases removed from V and 2 bases from J, the gap between germline ends came to 10 bases. The length of the CDR3 is 16 residues. Germline lookup yields CDR1 MGHRA and CDR2 YSYEKL. DNA of the CDR3: TGCGCCAGCAGCCAACCTCAGGGACCTGGGGCCAACGTCCTGACTTTC. Encoded protein: CASSQPQGPGANVLTF.

This clonotype appeared a few times. The chain uses TRBV27 and TRBJ2-5, with TRBD1 identical over 7 bases. Unmatched junction bases numbered 14, after V lost 5 bases and J lost 5 bases. The germline V gene has CDR1 MNHEY and CDR2 SMNVEV (reference sequence). The CDR3 is 16 amino acids. CDR3 DNA: TGTGCCAGCAGTAGTCACAATCACAGGGGATCGGAGACCCAGTACTTC. Residues: CASSSHNHRGSETQYF.

This clonotype was seen only a few times. The chain combines TRBV4-2 with TRBJ1-4, with 9 bases identical to TRBD1. J lost 8 bases, V lost 3 bases, and 10 bases had no gene match. The V gene's germline CDR1 is LGHNA and CDR2 YNFKEQ. This CDR3 has 16 residues. CDR3 bases: TGTGCCAGCAGCCAGTTGCCGGGACAGGGAAACGAAAAACTGTTTTTT. It codes for CASSQLPGQGNEKLFF.

The gene calls are TRBV13 and TRBJ2-2, with D uncertain. V was clipped by 5 bases and J by 6 bases, with 16 bases between them. The CDR3 is made up of 15 amino acids. CDR1 PRHDT and CDR2 FYEKMQ come from the germline V gene (reference sequence). The CDR3 protein is CASSPHGTESGELFF. CDR3 in DNA: TGTGCCAGCAGCCCTCATGGCACAGAGTCCGGGGAGCTGTTTTTT. The complete variable domain, with remaining parts taken from reference TRBV13 and TRBJ2-2, reads AAGVIQSPRHLIKEKRETATLKCYPIPRHDTVYWYQQGPGQDPQFLISFYEKMQSDKGSIPDRFSAQQFSDYHSELNMSSLELGDSALYFCASSPHGTESGELFFGEGSRLTVL.

Here the CDR3 DNA reads TGTGCCAGCTCCGCGACAGGGGGTGACACTGAAGCTTTCTTT. Its protein product is CASSATGGDTEAFF. The V and J genes are TRBV18 and TRBJ1-1; the match to TRBD1 covers 9 bases. The V gene end was trimmed by 6 bases and the J gene end by 3 bases; junction bases not matched to a gene: 5. Germline V CDR1 and CDR2: KGHSH, LQKENI. The CDR3 spans 14 residues.

The chain is built from TRBV10-3 and TRBJ1-2; D possibly corresponds to TRBD1 (6 bases). The CDR3 has 14 residues. With 2 bases removed from V and 2 bases from J, the gap between germline ends came to 9 bases. Germline V gene data show CDR1 as ENHRY and CDR2 as SYGVKD. In DNA form, the CDR3 reads TGTGCCATCAGTGAGGACAGGTTCAACTATGGCTACACCTTC. This encodes CAISEDRFNYGYTF.

This chain links TRBV27 with TRBJ2-1; 11 nucleotides line up with TRBD1. Germline V gene sequence: CDR1 MNHEY, CDR2 SMNVEV (reference sequence). The CDR3 contains 16 residues. With 6 bases clipped from V and 6 bases from J, the junction kept 10 bases outside the gene matches. CDR3 bases: TGTGCCAGCAGCTACAGTGGGACAGGGGGTCGCAATGAGCAGTTCTTC. Translation gives CASSYSGTGGRNEQFF.

The V and J genes are TRBV21-1 and TRBJ2-7. TRBV21-1 represents a pseudogene. The CDR3 has 12 amino acids. DNA for the CDR3: TGTGCCAGCAGCTGGGCTCACGACGAGCAGTACTTC. Protein: CASSWAHDEQYF.

This clonotype was counted a few times. V gene TRBV12-3 or TRBV12-4 combines with J gene TRBJ2-3; 8 bases fit TRBD2. The CDR3 length is 16 residues. V dropped 6 bases and J dropped 5; count of bases not matched to a gene: 13. CDR3: CASRYSGLGDRDTQYF. CDR3 bases: TGTGCCAGCAGGTATTCGGGACTAGGGGACCGAGATACGCAGTATTTT.

This clonotype has just a few counts. This rearrangement joins TRBV4-1 to TRBJ2-7; 8 positions agree with TRBD2. Trimming removed 0 bases from V and 1 base from J; junction bases left unmatched: 14. Germline V CDR1 and CDR2: MGHRA, YSYEKL. The CDR3 loop spans 19 amino acids. The CDR3 is CASSQDPIGGTSISYEQYF. CDR3 nucleotides: TGCGCCAGCAGCCAAGATCCAATTGGCGGGACTAGTATATCCTACGAGCAGTACTTC.

The V call is TRBV7-8, the J call TRBJ2-7; the D call may be TRBD1 or TRBD2 (5 bases each). The CDR3 sequence is 14 residues long. CDR1 SGHVS and CDR2 FQNEAQ come from the germline V gene. The V gene lost 1 base and the J gene lost 3 bases, with 10 bases spanning the gap. The CDR3 reads CASSLDPGSYEQYF. CDR3 in DNA: TGTGCCAGCAGCTTAGACCCAGGGAGCTACGAGCAGTACTTC.

The V gene is TRBV6-1, the J gene TRBJ1-6; 9 positions match TRBD1. The germline gives CDR1 MNHNS, CDR2 SASEGT. The CDR3 runs 14 residues. V shed 4 bases and J 7 bases; nucleotides not matched to a gene: 2. The CDR3, as DNA: TGTGCCAGCAGTGGACAGGGGGGAAATTCACCCCTCCACTTT. It encodes CASSGQGGNSPLHF.

This chain links TRBV11-2 with TRBJ2-7; 8 nucleotides line up with TRBD1. Unmatched junction bases numbered 6, after V lost 0 bases and J lost 5 bases. Germline CDR1 reads SGHAT; CDR2 reads FQNNGV. CDR3 length equals 15 residues. CDR3 in amino acids: CASSLDPGQVNEQYF. In DNA, the CDR3 is TGTGCCAGCAGCTTAGACCCGGGACAGGTTAACGAGCAGTACTTC.

V gene TRBV29-1 combines with J gene TRBJ2-7; 8 bases align to TRBD2. The V gene's germline CDR1 is SQVTM and CDR2 ANQGSEA. The V gene end was trimmed by 7 bases and the J gene end by 5 bases; junction bases not matched to a gene: 10. CDR3 length: 13 residues. CDR3 DNA sequence: TGCAGCGCATCGGGGGGGTCAGGGCACGAGCAGTACTTC. Its protein is CSASGGSGHEQYF.

This clonotype was picked up a small number of times. The V and J genes are TRBV15 and TRBJ1-3; weak D call: TRBD1 (6 bases). V lost 1 base, J lost 6 bases, and 13 bases lay in between. This CDR3 spans 15 amino acids. Looked up from germline, CDR1 is LNHNV and CDR2 is YYDKDF (reference sequence). The CDR3 here is CATSRVATGINTIYF. For the CDR3, the DNA is TGTGCCACCAGCAGAGTCGCTACAGGGATAAACACCATATATTTT.

The rearrangement links TRBV28 to TRBJ2-1; TRBD1 might be the D (5 bases). Germline V lookup: CDR1 MDHEN, CDR2 SYDVKM. Trimming removed 1 base at V and 3 bases at J, with 22 bases between. The CDR3 consists of 19 residues. CDR3 region: CASSLFYFWGRANYNEQFF. The CDR3, as DNA: TGTGCCAGCAGTTTATTTTATTTCTGGGGCAGGGCTAACTACAATGAGCAGTTCTTC.

The chain recombines TRBV5-1 with TRBJ1-1; no clear D. CDR1 is SGHRS, CDR2 YFSETQ, per germline. V gave up 4 bases and J gave up 10 bases, with 17 bases separating them. The CDR3 sequence is 13 residues long. In DNA form, the CDR3 reads TGCGCCAGCAGCCTCGGACCTCCACCAGGAGCTTTCTTT. Translated, it gives CASSLGPPPGAFF.

The gene calls are TRBV12-3 or TRBV12-4 and TRBJ2-7, with D unresolved. This CDR3 region has 12 residues. V was clipped by 2 bases and J by 2 bases, with 4 bases between them. The CDR3 DNA sequence: TGTGCCAGCAGTTTAATGGCCTACGAGCAGTACTTC. Translating it yields CASSLMAYEQYF.

The chain combines TRBV6-1 with TRBJ1-5; the D is unclear. The CDR3 covers 13 residues. The germline V and J ends were trimmed by 4 bases and 6 bases, with 10 bases remaining between them. Germline CDR1 is MNHNS and CDR2 is SASEGT. As DNA, the CDR3 is TGTGCCAGCAGTGGTTTCGTGGGTCAGCCCCAGCATTTT. It codes for CASSGFVGQPQHF.

The J gene is TRBJ2-1, the V gene TRBV20-1, with D hard to call. In germline, CDR1 is DFQATT, CDR2 SNEGSKA (reference sequence). Trimming took 5 bases from V and 6 from J, leaving 8 bases between them. The CDR3 is 11 residues long. The CDR3 here is CSAQMPNEQFF. CDR3 sequence (DNA): TGCAGTGCTCAAATGCCCAATGAGCAGTTCTTC.

This clonotype was counted at least ten times. The chain links TRBV29-1 to TRBJ2-7; D is unclear. Germline CDR1 reads SQVTM; CDR2 reads ANQGSEA. V shed 6 bases and J shed 2 bases, with 11 bases lying between them. The CDR3 spans 12 residues. CDR3 nucleotide sequence: TGCAGCGTACATAAGCCTCCCTACGAGCAGTACTTC. It translates to CSVHKPPYEQYF.

The V call is TRBV3-1, the J call TRBJ2-3; 8 positions match TRBD2. This CDR3 has 17 residues. Germline CDR1 reads LGHDT; CDR2 reads YNNKEL (reference sequence). Trimming took 4 bases from V and 6 from J; bases not matched to a gene: 15. The DNA of the CDR3 is TGTGCCAGCAGCCCAATAGCGGGGACGGGCGCAGCTGATACGCAGTATTTT. Its translation: CASSPIAGTGAADTQYF.

This clonotype was seen a few times. The rearrangement uses TRBV4-1 and TRBJ2-7; a possible D gene is TRBD1 (5 bases). Germline-derived CDR1 and CDR2 are MGHRA and YSYEKL. CDR3 length equals 14 residues. Trimming left V 2 bases short and J 2 bases short, with 10 bases between. CDR3 in DNA: TGCGCCAGCAGCCAATCCGCAGGGACCTACGAGCAGTACTTC. As protein: CASSQSAGTYEQYF.

The sample holds many counts of this clonotype. The chain is built from TRBV11-2 and TRBJ1-2; D possibly corresponds to TRBD1 (5 bases). CDR1 is SGHAT and CDR2 is FQNNGV in the germline V gene. This CDR3 region has 15 residues. Trimming shortened V by 6 bases and J by 5 bases, and 19 bases separated the two germline ends. The CDR3 nucleotides are TGTGCCAGCAGTTGGGGGTCAGCAAAGCCTTATGGCTACACCTTC. Protein: CASSWGSAKPYGYTF.

The chain employs TRBV4-1 and TRBJ2-1; TRBD2 agrees at 10 bases. Germline-derived CDR1 and CDR2 are MGHRA and YSYEKL. The CDR3 length is 19 residues. Trimming cost V 2 bases and J 0 bases; bases outside gene matches: 10. In nucleotides, the CDR3 is TGCGCCAGCAGCCAACCGCCAGCGGGGGGGCCAGGCTCCTACAATGAGCAGTTCTTC. It is translated as CASSQPPAGGPGSYNEQFF.

This clonotype has more than one count but fewer than ten. The rearrangement joins TRBV7-8 to TRBJ2-2; D is possibly TRBD1 (6 bases). CDR3 size: 14 residues. V was trimmed by 5 bases and J by 5 bases, leaving 12 bases between them. CDR1 is SGHVS and CDR2 is FQNEAQ in the germline V gene. The CDR3 nucleotides read TGTGCCAGCAGCCGGACAGAACTAACCGGGGAGCTGTTTTTT. It yields the protein CASSRTELTGELFF. The full variable domain, with the rest looked up from reference TRBV7-8 and TRBJ2-2, is GAGVSQSPRYKVAKRGQDVALRCDPISGHVSLFWYQQALGQGPEFLTYFQNEAQLDKSGLPSDRFFAERPEGSVSTLKIQRTQQEDSAVYLCASSRTELTGELFFGEGSRLTVL.

The V and J genes are TRBV7-9 and TRBJ1-3; D gene unclear. This CDR3 has 13 residues. Looked up from germline, CDR1 is SEHNR and CDR2 is FQNEAQ (reference sequence). Between the trimmed V and J ends, which lost 11 bases and 0 bases, there was a span of 11 bases. The CDR3 DNA is TGTGCCTGCACACCCTCCTCTGGAAACACCATATATTTT. As protein: CACTPSSGNTIYF.

The chain joins TRBV7-8 to TRBJ1-1; D gene uncertain. CDR1 and CDR2 from the germline V gene are SGHVS and FQNEAQ. Trimming cost V 1 base and J 2 bases, with 8 bases left between them. The CDR3 is 14 residues long. The DNA of the CDR3 is TGTGCCAGCAGCTTAGTTATCGGAAACACTGAAGCTTTCTTT. This codes for CASSLVIGNTEAFF.

The genes are TRBV2 and TRBJ2-7; TRBD2 matches at 10 bases. V lost 7 bases to trimming and J lost 3 bases; unmatched junction nucleotides: 6. CDR3 size: 14 residues. Germline V gene lookup returns CDR1 SNHLY and CDR2 FYNNEI. CDR3 residues: CASKPGLAVYEQYF. DNA for the CDR3: TGTGCCAGCAAACCCGGACTAGCGGTCTACGAGCAGTACTTC.

The V and J genes are TRBV4-1 and TRBJ2-7; perhaps TRBD1 as D (6 bases). This CDR3 comprises 15 residues. V lost 1 base to trimming and J lost 4 bases, with 14 bases between them. The germline V gene has CDR1 MGHRA and CDR2 YSYEKL. Here the CDR3 DNA reads TGCGCCAGCAGCCAAGTGGCAGGGGCATCGTACGAGCAGTACTTC. As protein: CASSQVAGASYEQYF.